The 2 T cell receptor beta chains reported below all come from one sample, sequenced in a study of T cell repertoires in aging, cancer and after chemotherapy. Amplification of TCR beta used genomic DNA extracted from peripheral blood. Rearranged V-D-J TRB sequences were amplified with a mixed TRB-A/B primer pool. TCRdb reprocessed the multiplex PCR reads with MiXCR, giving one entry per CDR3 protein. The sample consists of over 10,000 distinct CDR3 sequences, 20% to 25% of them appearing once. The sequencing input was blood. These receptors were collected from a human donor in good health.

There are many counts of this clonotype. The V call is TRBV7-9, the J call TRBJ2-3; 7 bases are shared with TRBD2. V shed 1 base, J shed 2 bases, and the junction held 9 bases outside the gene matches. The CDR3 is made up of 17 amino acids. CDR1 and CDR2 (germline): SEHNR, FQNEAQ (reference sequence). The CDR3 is CASSLVRGAGTTDTQYF. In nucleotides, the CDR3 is TGTGCCAGCAGCTTAGTTAGGGGAGCGGGGACCACAGATACGCAGTATTTT.

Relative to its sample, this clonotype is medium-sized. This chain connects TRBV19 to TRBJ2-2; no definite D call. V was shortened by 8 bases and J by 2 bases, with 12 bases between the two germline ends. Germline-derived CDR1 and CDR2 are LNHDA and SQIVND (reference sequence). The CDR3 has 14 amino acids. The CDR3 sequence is CASCYRINTGELFF. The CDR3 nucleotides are TGTGCCAGTTGTTACAGAATTAACACCGGGGAGCTGTTTTTT.